A few counts support the clone carrying this TCR beta chain. CDR1 and CDR2 (germline): SNHLY, FYNNEI. This CDR3 spans 15 amino acids. J was trimmed by 4 bases and V by 6 bases; bases with no gene match: 7. Sequencing used immunoSEQ multiplex PCR; TCRdb keeps in-frame clones, though not all of them. The sample includes 87,000 or so clones, approximately 85% seen only once; the top ten take around 3.3%. This sample was included in a study of blood T cell repertoires in COVID-19. Recruited during active infection, patients (from Seattle) were subsequently followed longitudinally. This receptor was taken from a woman of 80 years or more with COVID-19, enrolled during active disease. Material for sequencing was peripheral blood. The V call is TRBV2, the J call TRBJ2-4, with 9 nucleotides matching TRBD1. CDR3 bases: TGTGCCAGCAGCAGGGACAGGGAGGGGAAAAACATTCAGTACTTC. This codes for CASSRDREGKNIQYF. Together with reference TRBV2 and TRBJ2-4, the CDR3 gives the full variable domain: EPEVTQTPSHQVTQMGQEVILRCVPISNHLYFYWYRQILGQKVEFLVSFYNNEISEKSEIFDDQFSVERPDGSNFTLKIRSTKLEDSAMYFCASSRDREGKNIQYFGAGTRLSVL.